Each of the 14 T cell receptor beta chains below was sequenced from the same sample in a study of shared T cell receptors in the human thymus listed by TCRdb under 2021. The method behind the library was the immunoSEQ multiplex PCR assay. TCRdb limited this immuneACCESS table to in-frame rearrangements with V and J called. A share of clones is missing; checked studies link under half to unresolved V genes, and the rest is unexplained. The table for this sample lists a few hundred thousand clones; approximately 95% of them were counted only once. Of the sample, approximately 0.02% is held by the ten largest clones. Material for sequencing was thymocytes. These receptor sequences come from a human donor.

This chain joins TRBV5-5 and TRBJ2-3; the D gene is possibly TRBD2 (6 bases). The CDR3 extends over 18 amino acids. V was shortened by 4 bases and J by 2 bases, with 23 bases between the two germline ends. Germline V lookup: CDR1 SGHKS, CDR2 YYEKEE (reference sequence). Here the CDR3 reads CASSRYAAGPIITDTQYF. CDR3 DNA: TGTGCCAGCAGCCGGTACGCAGCGGGCCCGATTATCACAGATACGCAGTATTTT.

This chain joins TRBV27 and TRBJ2-7; D is perhaps TRBD1 (7 bases). V lost 2 bases and J 4 bases, leaving 15 bases between the germline ends. The CDR3 is 15 amino acids. Germline values: CDR1 MNHEY, CDR2 SMNVEV (reference sequence). The CDR3 loop reads CASSLRVRGRYEQYF. DNA of the CDR3: TGTGCCAGCAGTTTACGAGTCAGGGGGAGGTACGAGCAGTACTTC.

The rearrangement joins TRBV30 to TRBJ2-5; D is possibly TRBD1 or TRBD2 (6 bases each). The CDR3 extends over 12 amino acids. The V gene's germline CDR1 is GTSNPN and CDR2 SVGIG (reference sequence). The V end was cut by 7 bases, the J end by 7 bases, with 16 bases between. Here the CDR3 reads CASSAEGGTQYF. For the CDR3, the DNA is TGTGCCTCCTCAGCGGAGGGGGGGACCCAGTACTTC. Together with reference TRBV30 and TRBJ2-5, the CDR3 gives the full variable domain: SQTIHQWPATLVQPVGSPLSLECTVEGTSNPNLYWYRQAAGRGLQLLFYSVGIGQISSEVPQNLSASRPQDRQFILSSKKLLLSDSGFYLCASSAEGGTQYFGPGTRLLVL.

Concerning this clone: The sample contains more than one DNA sequence encoding this CDR3. The chain has TRBV19 and TRBJ2-1; D may be TRBD2 (6 bases). Trimming stripped 5 bases from V and 3 bases from J, with 11 bases between. The CDR3 spans 14 residues. Germline CDR1 is LNHDA and CDR2 is SQIVND (reference sequence). The CDR3 DNA is TGTGCCAGTAGTGCGGGACTCTTCTACAATGAGCAGTTCTTC. It codes for CASSAGLFYNEQFF.

The genes are TRBV19 and TRBJ2-1; perhaps TRBD2 as D (6 bases). The length of the CDR3 is 16 residues. Trimming pared 2 bases from V and 1 base from J, leaving 12 bases between. The V gene's germline CDR1 is LNHDA and CDR2 SQIVND (reference sequence). CDR3 sequence reads: CASSIRAGSSYNEQFF. CDR3 DNA sequence: TGTGCCAGTAGTATAAGGGCGGGATCTTCCTACAATGAGCAGTTCTTC.

This clone was recorded only once. CDR3 nucleotides: TGTGCCAGCAGCTGGGACGGTCCTATGTATGGCTACACCTTC. Amino acid sequence: CASSWDGPMYGYTF. The rearrangement links TRBV5-5 to TRBJ1-2; D possibly corresponds to TRBD1 (5 bases). This CDR3 comprises 14 residues. Germline V lookup: CDR1 SGHKS, CDR2 YYEKEE (reference sequence). The ends were cut back, 3 bases at V and 5 bases at J, with 14 bases in the middle. Based on the CDR3 plus reference TRBV5-5 and TRBJ1-2, the full variable domain is DAGVTQSPTHLIKTRGQQVTLRCSPISGHKSVSWYQQVLGQGPQFIFQYYEKEERGRGNFPDRFSARQFPNYSSELNVNALLLGDSALYLCASSWDGPMYGYTFGSGTRLTVV.

V usage is TRBV5-4 and J usage is TRBJ2-5; 11 bases line up with TRBD2. CDR1 is SGHNT, CDR2 YYREEE, per germline (reference sequence). V shed 3 bases, J shed 2 bases, and the junction held 6 bases outside the gene matches. The CDR3 contains 16 residues. CDR3 protein: CASSSLLAGGQETQYF. In nucleotides, the CDR3 is TGTGCCAGCAGCTCCCTTCTAGCGGGAGGTCAAGAGACCCAGTACTTC.

The V call is TRBV14, the J call TRBJ1-1; perhaps TRBD1 as D (6 bases). V lost 1 base and J 0 bases, leaving 15 bases between the germline ends. There are 17 residues in the CDR3. Germline CDR1 reads SGHDN; CDR2 reads FVKESK. CDR3: CASSQAPRQVLNTEAFF. The CDR3 nucleotides read TGTGCCAGCAGCCAAGCCCCCCGACAGGTACTGAACACTGAAGCTTTCTTT.

This clone was counted a single time. The chain joins TRBV28 to TRBJ1-1; D may be TRBD1 (5 bases). V lost 5 bases and J lost 3, with 7 bases in between. Germline V CDR1 and CDR2: MDHEN, SYDVKM. The CDR3 is made up of 12 amino acids. The CDR3 nucleotides read TGTGCCAGCAGTCTACAGGACACTGAAGCTTTCTTT. Translating it yields CASSLQDTEAFF.

The chain combines TRBV6-5 with TRBJ1-1, with a possible D match to TRBD1 (5 bases). V lost 2 bases and J lost 6, with 13 bases in between. This CDR3 region has 14 residues. Germline V gene data show CDR1 as MNHEY and CDR2 as SVGAGI. CDR3 in amino acids: CASSYRVGGSEAFF. The CDR3 nucleotides read TGTGCCAGCAGTTACCGGGTTGGGGGGTCTGAAGCTTTCTTT.

V gene TRBV7-4 combines with J gene TRBJ2-5; D is undetermined. Germline V gene data show CDR1 as SGHVT and CDR2 as SQSDAQ. V was trimmed by 6 bases and J by 5 bases, leaving 16 bases between them. The CDR3 length is 14 residues. The CDR3 reads CASRKRTGAETQYF. The CDR3 DNA is TGTGCCAGCAGGAAAAGGACCGGTGCTGAGACCCAGTACTTC.

The rearrangement links TRBV13 to TRBJ2-1; D is ambiguous. CDR1 is PRHDT, CDR2 FYEKMQ, per germline (reference sequence). The length of the CDR3 is 17 residues. V gave up 5 bases and J gave up 5 bases, with 22 bases separating them. DNA of the CDR3: TGTGCCAGCAGCCTACGTACCCCTCCGGAGCTCCACAATGAGCAGTTCTTC. Its translation: CASSLRTPPELHNEQFF. Filled out from reference TRBV13 and TRBJ2-1, the complete variable domain reads AAGVIQSPRHLIKEKRETATLKCYPIPRHDTVYWYQQGPGQDPQFLISFYEKMQSDKGSIPDRFSAQQFSDYHSELNMSSLELGDSALYFCASSLRTPPELHNEQFFGPGTRLTVL.

The V gene is TRBV25-1, the J gene TRBJ2-7, with D unclear. Germline-derived CDR1 and CDR2 are MGHDK and SYGVNS. Trimming took off 4 bases at V and 0 bases at J, with 10 bases between the two ends. CDR3 length: 14 residues. Written as DNA, the CDR3 is TGTGCCAGCAGTGCGGATCACCTCTCCTACGAGCAGTACTTC. As protein: CASSADHLSYEQYF.

The chain is built from TRBV2 and TRBJ2-3; 9 nucleotides match TRBD2. Losses at the gene ends were 8 bases for V and 6 bases for J; bases not matched to a gene: 12. CDR1 and CDR2 from the germline V gene are SNHLY and FYNNEI. The CDR3 has 15 amino acids. In DNA form, the CDR3 reads TGTGCCAGCCCGAAGAGTAGCGGGAGAGATGATACGCAGTATTTT. Translating it yields CASPKSSGRDDTQYF.